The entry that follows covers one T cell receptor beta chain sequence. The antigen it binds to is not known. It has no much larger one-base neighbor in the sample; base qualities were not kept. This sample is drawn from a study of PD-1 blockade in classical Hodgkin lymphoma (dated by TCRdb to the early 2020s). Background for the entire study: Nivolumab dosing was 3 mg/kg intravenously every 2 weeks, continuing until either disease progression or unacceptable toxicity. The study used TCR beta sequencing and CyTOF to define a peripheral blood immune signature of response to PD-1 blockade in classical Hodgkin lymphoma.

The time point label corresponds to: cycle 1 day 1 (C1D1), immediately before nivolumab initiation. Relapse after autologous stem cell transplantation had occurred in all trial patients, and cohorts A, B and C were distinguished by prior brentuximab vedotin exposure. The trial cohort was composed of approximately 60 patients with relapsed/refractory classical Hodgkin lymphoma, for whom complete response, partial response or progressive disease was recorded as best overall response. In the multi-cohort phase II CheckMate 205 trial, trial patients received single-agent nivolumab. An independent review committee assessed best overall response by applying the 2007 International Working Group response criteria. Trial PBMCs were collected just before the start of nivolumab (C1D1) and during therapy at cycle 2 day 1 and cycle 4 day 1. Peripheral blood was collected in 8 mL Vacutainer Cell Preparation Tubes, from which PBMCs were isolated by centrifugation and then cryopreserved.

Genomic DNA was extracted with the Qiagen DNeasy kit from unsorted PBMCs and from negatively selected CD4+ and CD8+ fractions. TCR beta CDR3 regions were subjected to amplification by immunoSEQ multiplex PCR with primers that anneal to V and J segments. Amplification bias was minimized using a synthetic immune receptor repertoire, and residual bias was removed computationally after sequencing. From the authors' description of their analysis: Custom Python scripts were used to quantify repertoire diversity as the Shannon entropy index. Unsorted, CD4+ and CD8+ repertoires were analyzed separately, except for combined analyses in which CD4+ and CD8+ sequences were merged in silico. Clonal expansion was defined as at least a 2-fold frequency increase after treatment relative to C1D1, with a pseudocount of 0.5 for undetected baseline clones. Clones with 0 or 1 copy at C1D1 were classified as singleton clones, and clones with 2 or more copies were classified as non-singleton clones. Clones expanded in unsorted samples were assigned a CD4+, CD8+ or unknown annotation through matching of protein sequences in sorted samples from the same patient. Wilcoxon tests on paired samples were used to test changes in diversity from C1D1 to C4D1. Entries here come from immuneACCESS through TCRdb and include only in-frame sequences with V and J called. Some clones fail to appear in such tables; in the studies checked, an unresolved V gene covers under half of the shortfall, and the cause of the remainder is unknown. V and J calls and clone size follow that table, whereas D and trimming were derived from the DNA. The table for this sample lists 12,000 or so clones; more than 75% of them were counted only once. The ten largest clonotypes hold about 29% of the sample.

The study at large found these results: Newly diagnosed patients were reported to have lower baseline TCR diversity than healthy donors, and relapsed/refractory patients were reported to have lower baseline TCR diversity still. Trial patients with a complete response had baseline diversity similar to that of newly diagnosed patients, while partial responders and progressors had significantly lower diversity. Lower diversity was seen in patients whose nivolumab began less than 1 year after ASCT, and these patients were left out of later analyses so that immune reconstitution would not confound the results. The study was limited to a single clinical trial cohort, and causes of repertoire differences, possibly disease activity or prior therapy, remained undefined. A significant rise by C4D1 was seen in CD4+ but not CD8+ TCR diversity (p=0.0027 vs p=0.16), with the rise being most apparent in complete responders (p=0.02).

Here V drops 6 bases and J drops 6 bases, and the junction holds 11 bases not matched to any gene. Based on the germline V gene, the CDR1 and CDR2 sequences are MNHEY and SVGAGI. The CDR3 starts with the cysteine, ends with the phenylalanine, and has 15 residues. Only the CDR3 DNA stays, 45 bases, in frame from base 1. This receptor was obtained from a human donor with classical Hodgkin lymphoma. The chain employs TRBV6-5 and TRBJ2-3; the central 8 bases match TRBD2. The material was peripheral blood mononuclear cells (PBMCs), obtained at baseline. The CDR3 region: CASRRAGEGRDTQYF. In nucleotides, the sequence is TGTGCCAGCAGGCGAGCGGGAGAGGGAAGGGATACGCAGTATTTT.